This is a list of T cell receptor beta chains from one sample in a study of a mutant IDH1 vaccine in newly diagnosed glioma. Profiled with immunoSEQ multiplex PCR; TCRdb holds only in-frame clones, not every one. This sample has about 67,000 clones; 75% to 90% occur once, and the top ten carry around 4.1%. For these receptors, no antigen is known. Specimen: PBMCs, collected from a glioma patient whose treatment included an IDH1 peptide vaccine. Receptors originate from a young man with glioma. Each CDR3 is given with its conserved first and last residue. D genes are given only for firm matches. Clone size is given for some rows only: seen once, a few or many times, or a class if the clone is expanded.

abundance: -
j_gene: TRBJ1-2
d_gene: TRBD1
v_gene: TRBV14
CDR3aa: CASSPRDREIGGYTF
CDR3nt: TGTGCCAGCAGCCCTCGGGACAGGGAGATTGGAGGCTACACCTTC

abundance: -
j_gene: TRBJ2-7
d_gene: -
v_gene: TRBV7-2
CDR3aa: CASSFEVTYEQYF
CDR3nt: TGTGCCAGCAGCTTTGAGGTTACCTACGAGCAGTACTTC

abundance: -
j_gene: TRBJ2-3
d_gene: TRBD2
v_gene: TRBV10-3
CDR3aa: CAIAGSGGSTDTQYF
CDR3nt: TGTGCCATCGCCGGTAGCGGGGGTAGCACAGATACGCAGTATTTT

abundance: -
j_gene: TRBJ2-2
d_gene: -
v_gene: TRBV6-6
CDR3aa: CASRLKGGSDTGELFF
CDR3nt: TGTGCCAGCAGGTTGAAAGGGGGTAGTGACACCGGGGAGCTGTTTTTT

abundance: -
j_gene: TRBJ2-7
d_gene: TRBD2
v_gene: TRBV5-1
CDR3aa: CASSSGGASYEQYF
CDR3nt: TGCGCCAGCAGCTCGGGGGGAGCATCCTACGAGCAGTACTTC

abundance: -
j_gene: TRBJ1-5
d_gene: -
v_gene: TRBV6-1
CDR3aa: CASSEDLGPGNQPQHF
CDR3nt: TGTGCCAGCAGTGAAGACCTAGGTCCTGGGAATCAGCCCCAGCATTTT

abundance: once
j_gene: TRBJ2-3
d_gene: TRBD2
v_gene: TRBV6-6
CDR3aa: CASRSGRSGGTDTQYF
CDR3nt: TGTGCCAGCAGATCCGGGCGAAGCGGGGGCACAGATACGCAGTATTTT

abundance: -
j_gene: TRBJ2-5
d_gene: -
v_gene: TRBV7-9
CDR3aa: CASSIRYQETQYF
CDR3nt: TGTGCCAGCAGTATACGGTACCAAGAGACCCAGTACTTC

abundance: -
j_gene: TRBJ1-2
d_gene: -
v_gene: TRBV6-5
CDR3aa: CASSYSARAYGYTF
CDR3nt: TGTGCCAGCAGTTACTCGGCCAGGGCCTATGGCTACACCTTC

abundance: -
j_gene: TRBJ2-1
d_gene: TRBD2
v_gene: TRBV7-2
CDR3aa: CASSLGLAGTQRQFF
CDR3nt: TGTGCCAGCAGCTTAGGCCTAGCGGGTACCCAGAGGCAGTTCTTC

abundance: -
j_gene: TRBJ1-3
d_gene: -
v_gene: TRBV10-3
CDR3aa: CAISLSDGNTIYF
CDR3nt: TGTGCCATCAGTTTGTCAGACGGAAACACCATATATTTT

abundance: -
j_gene: TRBJ1-5
d_gene: -
v_gene: TRBV6-1
CDR3aa: CASSVDLGIYSNQPQHF
CDR3nt: TGTGCCAGCAGTGTAGACCTGGGGATTTATAGCAATCAGCCCCAGCATTTT

abundance: -
j_gene: TRBJ1-1
d_gene: -
v_gene: TRBV6-1
CDR3aa: CASSYQDRTEAFF
CDR3nt: TGTGCCAGCAGTTATCAAGACCGGACTGAAGCTTTCTTT

abundance: few
j_gene: TRBJ1-5
d_gene: -
v_gene: TRBV4-1
CDR3aa: CASSQDGGFGNQPQHF
CDR3nt: TGCGCCAGCAGCCAAGATGGGGGTTTTGGCAATCAGCCCCAGCATTTT

abundance: -
j_gene: TRBJ2-1
d_gene: TRBD1
v_gene: TRBV7-2
CDR3aa: CASSQDRAGRYEQFF
CDR3nt: TGTGCCAGCAGCCAGGACAGGGCTGGGAGGTATGAGCAGTTCTTC

abundance: few
j_gene: TRBJ1-2
d_gene: -
v_gene: TRBV30
CDR3aa: CAWSLGGNGYTF
CDR3nt: TGTGCCTGGAGTCTGGGCGGGAACGGCTACACCTTC

abundance: -
j_gene: TRBJ1-2
d_gene: -
v_gene: TRBV5-1
CDR3aa: CASSPSGGSYGYTF
CDR3nt: TGCGCCAGCAGCCCTAGCGGGGGTTCCTATGGCTACACCTTC

abundance: -
j_gene: TRBJ2-1
d_gene: TRBD2
v_gene: TRBV19
CDR3aa: CASSIPAGASNNEQFF
CDR3nt: TGTGCCAGTAGTATCCCAGCGGGGGCTTCGAACAATGAGCAGTTCTTC

abundance: few
j_gene: TRBJ1-5
d_gene: -
v_gene: TRBV2
CDR3aa: CASSRRRDSNQPQHF
CDR3nt: TGTGCCAGCAGCCGAAGACGGGATAGCAATCAGCCCCAGCATTTT

abundance: -
j_gene: TRBJ2-3
d_gene: TRBD2
v_gene: TRBV13
CDR3aa: CASSGGLAGGSTDTQYF
CDR3nt: TGTGCCAGCAGCGGCGGACTAGCGGGGGGCAGCACAGATACGCAGTATTTT

abundance: -
j_gene: TRBJ1-4
d_gene: -
v_gene: TRBV6-5
CDR3aa: CASKRTRGPNEKLFF
CDR3nt: TGTGCCAGCAAACGAACACGGGGCCCTAATGAAAAACTGTTTTTT

abundance: once
j_gene: TRBJ1-2
d_gene: -
v_gene: TRBV19
CDR3aa: CASSRGVGTPNYGYTF
CDR3nt: TGTGCCAGTAGTAGAGGCGTTGGGACACCAAACTATGGCTACACCTTC

abundance: -
j_gene: TRBJ1-2
d_gene: -
v_gene: TRBV7-8
CDR3aa: CASSWNRLGTYGYTF
CDR3nt: TGTGCCAGCAGCTGGAACAGACTAGGTACTTATGGCTACACCTTC

abundance: -
j_gene: TRBJ2-5
d_gene: TRBD2
v_gene: TRBV7-8
CDR3aa: CASSLARFLAGTSQETQYF
CDR3nt: TGTGCCAGCAGCTTAGCACGGTTCCTAGCGGGGACGTCTCAAGAGACCCAGTACTTC

abundance: -
j_gene: TRBJ2-3
d_gene: -
v_gene: TRBV15
CDR3aa: CATSGPSGVLVDTQYF
CDR3nt: TGTGCCACCAGCGGTCCATCGGGGGTATTAGTTGATACGCAGTATTTT

abundance: -
j_gene: TRBJ1-4
d_gene: -
v_gene: TRBV7-2
CDR3aa: CASSLRGLPEKLFF
CDR3nt: TGTGCCAGCAGCTTGAGGGGTTTACCCGAAAAACTGTTTTTT

abundance: -
j_gene: TRBJ1-6
d_gene: TRBD1
v_gene: TRBV19
CDR3aa: CASSIGDRSNSPLHF
CDR3nt: TGTGCCAGTAGTATAGGGGACAGGAGTAATTCACCCCTCCACTTT

abundance: -
j_gene: TRBJ1-1
d_gene: -
v_gene: TRBV5-6
CDR3aa: CASSLVGIGGLDEAFF
CDR3nt: TGTGCCAGCAGCTTGGTGGGGATCGGGGGGCTCGATGAAGCTTTCTTT

abundance: few
j_gene: TRBJ1-1
d_gene: -
v_gene: TRBV7-9
CDR3aa: CASSQAGDTEAFF
CDR3nt: TGTGCCAGCAGCCAAGCGGGGGACACTGAAGCTTTCTTT

abundance: -
j_gene: TRBJ1-2
d_gene: TRBD1
v_gene: TRBV10-2
CDR3aa: CASRGQGQGYGYTF
CDR3nt: TGCGCCAGCAGAGGACAGGGTCAGGGGTATGGCTACACCTTC

abundance: -
j_gene: TRBJ2-7
d_gene: TRBD1
v_gene: TRBV11-2
CDR3aa: CASSSTGVRYF
CDR3nt: TGTGCCAGCAGCTCAACAGGGGTTCGTTACTTC